Listed here are 28 T cell receptor beta chains from one sample, sequenced in a study of blood T cell repertoires in COVID-19. The method was immunoSEQ multiplex PCR; TCRdb's version includes in-frame clones alone and lacks a portion of them. The profile shows more than 100,000 clones, 70% to 85% of them singletons. Sequenced material: peripheral blood. The origin of the receptors is a woman in her 70s with acute or convalescent COVID-19.

There are a few counts of this clone. The rearrangement links TRBV3-1 (or the pseudogene TRBV3-2) to TRBJ2-3; D is unclear. V lost 1 base to trimming and J lost 9 bases, with 8 bases between them. The CDR3 consists of 12 residues. Germline loops: CDR1 LGHDT, CDR2 YNNKEL (reference sequence). CDR3 nucleotide sequence: TGTGCCAGCAGCCAAGGAGCAAGAACGCAGTATTTT. It specifies CASSQGARTQYF.

V and J are TRBV4-3 and TRBJ2-5, with D possibly matching TRBD1 (5 bases). The V end was cut by 4 bases, the J end by 5 bases, with 17 bases between. The CDR3 totals 15 residues. Looked up from germline, CDR1 is LGHNA and CDR2 is YSLEER. The CDR3 DNA reads TGCGCCAGCAGCCTGGAAGCAGGGCGGTTGGAGACCCAGTACTTC. Residues: CASSLEAGRLETQYF.

This chain connects TRBV2 to TRBJ2-5; 7 bases are shared with TRBD1. J was trimmed by 1 base and V by 5 bases; bases with no gene match: 10. CDR1 and CDR2 from the germline V gene are SNHLY and FYNNEI. CDR3 length: 16 amino acids. The CDR3 loop reads CASSLERTGRQETQYF. The CDR3 DNA reads TGTGCCAGCAGTCTTGAAAGGACAGGCCGCCAAGAGACCCAGTACTTC.

This clone was counted only a few times. The chain employs TRBV5-4 and TRBJ2-5; D possibly corresponds to TRBD2 (6 bases). Germline values: CDR1 SGHNT, CDR2 YYREEE (reference sequence). Trimming took 3 bases from V and 1 from J, leaving 16 bases between them. This CDR3 region has 16 residues. CDR3 nucleotide sequence: TGTGCCAGCAGCTCTAGGGTGGAGGGAGGCCAAGAGACCCAGTACTTC. Translating gives CASSSRVEGGQETQYF.

The rearrangement uses TRBV5-1 and TRBJ2-5, with D perhaps TRBD1 (5 bases). Germline V gene lookup returns CDR1 SGHRS and CDR2 YFSETQ. This CDR3 has 12 residues. V lost 0 bases and J 8 bases, leaving 8 bases between the germline ends. CDR3 protein: CASSLARETQYF. The CDR3 DNA reads as TGCGCCAGCAGCTTGGCCAGGGAAACCCAGTACTTC.

This rearrangement joins TRBV6-5 to TRBJ1-2; D is uncertain. The CDR3 contains 13 residues. Germline loops: CDR1 MNHEY, CDR2 SVGAGI. V lost 6 bases, J lost 8 bases, and 16 bases lay in between. The chain's CDR3 is CASRPSSLYGYTF. As DNA, the CDR3 is TGTGCCAGCAGACCCAGTAGCCTATACGGCTACACCTTC.

The chain combines TRBV4-2 with TRBJ1-2; a possible D gene is TRBD1 (5 bases). V dropped 0 bases and J dropped 4 bases, with 9 bases sitting between them. The germline V gene has CDR1 LGHNA and CDR2 YNFKEQ. This CDR3 comprises 14 residues. As DNA, the CDR3 is TGTGCCAGCAGCCAAGATGGGGGGTTCTATGGCTACACCTTC. This codes for CASSQDGGFYGYTF.

This clone was observed a few times. The chain links TRBV30 to TRBJ1-6, with TRBD1 identical over 8 bases. Germline values: CDR1 GTSNPN, CDR2 SVGIG (reference sequence). The CDR3 spans 14 residues. With 3 bases clipped from V and 10 bases from J, the junction kept 8 bases outside the gene matches. The CDR3 bases are TGTGCCTGGAGCTTAGGACAGGGACGATCACCCCTCCACTTT. It specifies CAWSLGQGRSPLHF.

V usage is TRBV12-3 or TRBV12-4 and J usage is TRBJ1-1; maybe TRBD1 (5 bases). The length of the CDR3 is 13 residues. The V end was cut by 5 bases, the J end by 8 bases, with 15 bases between. CDR3 sequence reads: CASSTGFSQEAFF. DNA for the CDR3: TGTGCCAGCAGTACAGGATTTTCGCAGGAAGCTTTCTTT.

The genes are TRBV7-3 and TRBJ2-3, with D maybe TRBD2 (6 bases). This CDR3 is 17 amino acids long. Per the germline V gene, CDR1 is SGHTA and CDR2 is FQGTGA. V lost 5 bases and J 0 bases, leaving 18 bases between the germline ends. Here the CDR3 reads CASSPYPPGTSTDTQYF. CDR3 DNA sequence: TGTGCCAGCAGCCCTTACCCCCCCGGGACTAGCACAGATACGCAGTATTTT.

The rearrangement uses TRBV29-1 and TRBJ1-1; 8 bases align to TRBD1. The CDR3 runs 12 residues. Looked up from germline, CDR1 is SQVTM and CDR2 is ANQGSEA. J was trimmed by 1 base and V by 6 bases; bases with no gene match: 1. CDR3 in amino acids: CSVGTGNTEAFF. CDR3 DNA sequence: TGCAGCGTGGGGACAGGGAACACTGAAGCTTTCTTT.

The V and J genes are TRBV9 and TRBJ2-3; TRBD1 is a possible D gene (6 bases). Germline V gives CDR1 SGDLS, CDR2 YYNGEE. This CDR3 region has 14 residues. V lost 0 bases and J 6 bases, leaving 11 bases between the germline ends. The CDR3: CASSVGTASDTQYF. The CDR3 DNA is TGTGCCAGCAGCGTAGGGACAGCGAGCGATACGCAGTATTTT.

The gene calls are TRBV6-5 and TRBJ1-2; 9 bases are shared with TRBD1. The V segment lost 6 bases and the J segment 2 bases; nucleotides outside the gene matches: 7. The CDR3 has 15 residues. Germline lookup yields CDR1 MNHEY and CDR2 SVGAGI. The CDR3 coding sequence is TGTGCCAGCAGGGCGACCGGGACAGGGAACTATGGCTACACCTTC. This sequence encodes CASRATGTGNYGYTF.

The chain recombines TRBV7-3 with TRBJ2-5; perhaps TRBD2 as D (5 bases). Germline V gives CDR1 SGHTA, CDR2 FQGTGA. CDR3 length: 14 amino acids. V gave up 5 bases and J gave up 3 bases, with 13 bases separating them. CDR3 sequence: CASSLGPGKETQYF. CDR3 DNA: TGTGCCAGCAGCCTTGGGCCGGGGAAAGAGACCCAGTACTTC. Filled out from reference TRBV7-3 and TRBJ2-5, the complete variable domain reads GAGVSQTPSNKVTEKGKYVELRCDPISGHTALYWYRQSLGQGPEFLIYFQGTGAADDSGLPNDRFFAVRPEGSVSTLKIQRTERGDSAVYLCASSLGPGKETQYFGPGTRLLVL.

The chain combines TRBV7-2 with TRBJ2-7; TRBD1 matches at 8 bases. V lost 5 bases to trimming and J lost 2 bases; unmatched junction nucleotides: 5. Germline V gives CDR1 SGHTA, CDR2 FQGNSA. CDR3 size: 14 residues. Written as DNA, the CDR3 is TGTGCCAGCAGCCGCGGACAGGGACCCTACGAGCAGTACTTC. Residues: CASSRGQGPYEQYF. Complete variable domain (other parts from reference TRBV7-2 and TRBJ2-7): GAGVSQSPSNKVTEKGKDVELRCDPISGHTALYWYRQSLGQGLEFLIYFQGNSAPDKSGLPSDRFSAERTGGSVSTLTIQRTQQEDSAVYLCASSRGQGPYEQYFGPGTRLTVT.

This chain uses TRBV7-2 with TRBJ2-7; 8 bases fit TRBD2. CDR1 and CDR2 from the germline V gene are SGHTA and FQGNSA. The junction had 11 bases not matched to a gene; V was cut back by 1 base and J by 3 bases. The CDR3 consists of 17 residues. CDR3 nucleotides: TGTGCCAGCAGCTTAGACGGGATGCGGGGGGCAAACTACGAGCAGTACTTC. This gives the protein CASSLDGMRGANYEQYF. Combining the CDR3 with reference TRBV7-2 and TRBJ2-7 gives the whole variable domain GAGVSQSPSNKVTEKGKDVELRCDPISGHTALYWYRQSLGQGLEFLIYFQGNSAPDKSGLPSDRFSAERTGGSVSTLTIQRTQQEDSAVYLCASSLDGMRGANYEQYFGPGTRLTVT.

The CDR3 region is CASSLREADYGYTF. For the CDR3, the DNA is TGTGCCAGCAGTTTAAGGGAAGCGGACTATGGCTACACCTTC. The V and J genes are TRBV27 and TRBJ1-2; no clear D. CDR1 is MNHEY and CDR2 is SMNVEV in the germline V gene (reference sequence). This CDR3 is built from 14 residues. V lost 2 bases, J lost 3 bases, and 10 bases lay in between.

This rearrangement joins TRBV7-2 to TRBJ2-3, with D maybe TRBD1 (6 bases). The CDR3 loop spans 15 amino acids. CDR1 SGHTA and CDR2 FQGNSA come from the germline V gene. The germline V and J ends were trimmed by 5 bases and 4 bases, with 16 bases remaining between them. The CDR3 region is CASSNQPNRADTQYF. CDR3 nucleotide sequence: TGTGCCAGCAGCAATCAGCCGAACAGGGCAGATACGCAGTATTTT.

This clone appeared a few times. The V call is TRBV3-1 (or the pseudogene TRBV3-2), the J call TRBJ2-3, with D perhaps TRBD2 (6 bases). The CDR3 loop spans 15 amino acids. The germline V gene encodes CDR1 LGHDT and CDR2 YNNKEL (reference sequence). V lost 4 bases and J lost 6, with 17 bases in between. This chain's CDR3 is CASSPKTGTADTQYF. The CDR3 DNA sequence: TGTGCCAGCAGCCCCAAAACGGGGACTGCTGATACGCAGTATTTT.

V gene TRBV7-2 combines with J gene TRBJ1-1; D gene unclear. V gave up 5 bases and J gave up 6 bases, with 13 bases separating them. Germline loops: CDR1 SGHTA, CDR2 FQGNSA. The CDR3 runs to 13 residues. The CDR3 bases are TGTGCCAGCAGCCTAACGCCGGGGTCTGAAGCTTTCTTT. Its protein product is CASSLTPGSEAFF. The full variable domain, its missing parts supplied by reference TRBV7-2 and TRBJ1-1, is GAGVSQSPSNKVTEKGKDVELRCDPISGHTALYWYRQSLGQGLEFLIYFQGNSAPDKSGLPSDRFSAERTGGSVSTLTIQRTQQEDSAVYLCASSLTPGSEAFFGQGTRLTVV.

In this sample, this clone turned up a few times. The chain uses TRBV7-9 and TRBJ1-1, with D tentatively TRBD1 (6 bases). Germline V gene sequence: CDR1 SEHNR, CDR2 FQNEAQ (reference sequence). V was shortened by 5 bases and J by 2 bases, with 18 bases between the two germline ends. This CDR3 has 16 amino acids. CDR3: CASSTERTASNTEAFF. Here the CDR3 DNA reads TGTGCCAGCAGCACTGAAAGGACAGCCAGCAACACTGAAGCTTTCTTT.

The rearrangement uses TRBV6-5 and TRBJ1-4; TRBD1 matches at 9 bases. The CDR3 totals 13 residues. Germline trimming cut 6 bases from V and 7 bases from J; bases unmatched to any gene: 3. Germline assignment: CDR1 MNHEY and CDR2 SVGAGI. The DNA of the CDR3 is TGTGCCAGCAGGGGGACAGGGTTTGAAAAACTGTTTTTT. It specifies CASRGTGFEKLFF.

This chain uses TRBV2 with TRBJ2-5, with 8 bases lining up with TRBD1. Trimming took 5 bases from V and 2 from J; bases not matched to a gene: 4. The CDR3 sequence is 14 residues long. Germline CDR1 reads SNHLY; CDR2 reads FYNNEI. CDR3 DNA sequence: TGTGCCAGCAGTTACAGGGGGTATCAAGAGACCCAGTACTTC. This encodes CASSYRGYQETQYF.

This clone was recorded once. V usage is TRBV19 and J usage is TRBJ1-2; 10 bases align to TRBD1. Germline loops: CDR1 LNHDA, CDR2 SQIVND (reference sequence). V was clipped by 2 bases and J by 8 bases; unmatched bases: 8. This CDR3 is built from 15 residues. CDR3 amino acids: CASSIIGDRGGGYTF. The CDR3 DNA reads as TGTGCCAGTAGTATAATAGGGGACAGGGGAGGCGGCTACACCTTC.

The V gene is TRBV12-3 or TRBV12-4, the J gene TRBJ1-1; D ambiguous. This CDR3 has 13 amino acids. V was pared by 3 bases and J by 4 bases, with 9 bases between. For the CDR3, the DNA is TGTGCCAGCAGTTTCAGCGAGTTCACTGAAGCTTTCTTT. It is translated as CASSFSEFTEAFF.

This clone was counted a single time. This chain links TRBV14 with TRBJ2-1, with TRBD2 matching 8 bases. CDR1 and CDR2 (germline): SGHDN, FVKESK. With V trimmed by 0 bases and J by 9 bases, 7 bases remained unmatched. The length of the CDR3 is 15 residues. The CDR3 protein is CASSQDSGGRAEQFF. The CDR3 bases are TGTGCCAGCAGCCAAGATTCGGGGGGGCGGGCTGAGCAGTTCTTC.

This clone was seen more than once but under ten times. The V call is TRBV7-9, the J call TRBJ1-4; 7 bases fit TRBD1. The CDR3 sequence is 13 residues long. In germline, CDR1 is SEHNR, CDR2 FQNEAQ (reference sequence). V dropped 5 bases and J dropped 14; count of bases not matched to a gene: 11. In nucleotides, the CDR3 is TGTGCCAGCAGCCCTGGGACAGAGAATCTTCTGTTTTTT. The encoded protein is CASSPGTENLLFF.

This clone has a handful of counts. V gene TRBV7-9 combines with J gene TRBJ1-1; 10 positions agree with TRBD1. This CDR3 comprises 17 residues. V lost 4 bases, J lost 1 base, and 9 bases stayed unmatched. CDR1 and CDR2 from the germline V gene are SEHNR and FQNEAQ (reference sequence). The CDR3 loop reads CASSSHGTGVKNTEAFF. CDR3 nucleotide sequence: TGTGCCAGCAGCTCACATGGGACAGGGGTGAAGAACACTGAAGCTTTCTTT. Together with reference TRBV7-9 and TRBJ1-1, the CDR3 gives the full variable domain: DTGVSQNPRHKITKRGQNVTFRCDPISEHNRLYWYRQTLGQGPEFLTYFQNEAQLEKSRLLSDRFSAERPKGSFSTLEIQRTEQGDSAMYLCASSSHGTGVKNTEAFFGQGTRLTVV.